This TCR beta chain was observed in a study of blood T cells in healthy people across ages. Study results and caveats: A strong correlation was seen between TCR beta diversity and naive T cell percentage.

In regard to this clonotype: Its antigen is as yet unknown.

Using a J-beta primer mix together with a sample-barcoded 5' primer, a second PCR was run for roughly 6 to 11 cycles. Tags on each cDNA molecule came from a template-switch adaptor with 12 random nucleotides. Researchers report that each sample yielded at least 3 million CDR3-containing paired-end reads. Each CDR3 protein gets one entry after TCRdb re-called the 5' RACE reads with MiXCR. This sample has 1.5 million to 2 million distinct CDR3 sequences, with 35% to 50% found just once. In germline, CDR1 is MGHDK, CDR2 SYGVNS. After removal of 2 bases from V and 12 bases from J, the junction contained 7 bases not matched to a gene. The length of the CDR3 is 12 residues. The amount of total RNA extracted per sample was at least 5 micrograms.

The specimen sequenced was blood. The TCR originated in a human donor in good health. The gene calls are TRBV25-1 and TRBJ2-7; 7 bases agree with TRBD1. In nucleotides, the CDR3 is TGTGCCAGCAGTGAAGGTGACAGGGTGGTGTACTTC. Its translation: CASSEGDRVVYF.